This T cell receptor (beta chain) was recovered during a study of blood T cell repertoires in COVID-19. Original analysis: Amplifying reference gene primers gave estimates of nucleated cell counts. This table comes from immunoSEQ multiplex PCR, and its TCRdb copy is limited to in-frame clones, with some not included. The V and J calls and clone size come from that table; D and trimming were worked out from the DNA. The table records a few hundred thousand clones, 70% to 90% of them present only once. Participant-reported clinical history was the basis for cohort assignment. The CDR3 runs 14 residues. Germline V gene sequence: CDR1 SEHNR, CDR2 FQNEAQ (reference sequence). V lost 3 bases to trimming and J lost 8 bases; unmatched junction nucleotides: 2.

This TCR derives from a woman between 40 and 55 years old with acute COVID-19. The chain uses TRBV7-9 and TRBJ1-4; TRBD1 matches 11 bases. The sample comprised PBMCs or T cells enriched from blood (not recorded which). CDR3 sequence reads: CASSFWTGGEKLFF. The CDR3, as DNA: TGTGCCAGCAGCTTCTGGACAGGGGGCGAAAAACTGTTTTTT.